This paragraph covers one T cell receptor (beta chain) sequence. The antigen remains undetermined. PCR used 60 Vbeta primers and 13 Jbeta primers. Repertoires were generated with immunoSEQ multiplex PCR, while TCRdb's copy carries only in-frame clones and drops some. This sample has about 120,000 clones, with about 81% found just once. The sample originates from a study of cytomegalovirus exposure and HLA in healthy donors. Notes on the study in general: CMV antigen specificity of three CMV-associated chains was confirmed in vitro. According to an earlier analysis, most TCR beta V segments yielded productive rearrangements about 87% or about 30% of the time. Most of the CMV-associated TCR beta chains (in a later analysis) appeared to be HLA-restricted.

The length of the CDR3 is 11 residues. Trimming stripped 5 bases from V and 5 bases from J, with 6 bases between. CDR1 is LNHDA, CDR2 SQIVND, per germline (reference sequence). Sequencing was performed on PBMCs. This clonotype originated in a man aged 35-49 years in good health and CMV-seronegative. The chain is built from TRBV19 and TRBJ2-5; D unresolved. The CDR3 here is CASSGRETQYF. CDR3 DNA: TGTGCCAGTAGTGGTCGGGAGACCCAGTACTTC.